The 17 T cell receptor beta chains in this list originate from one sample, sequenced in a study of blood T cell repertoires in COVID-19. The repertoire was sequenced with immunoSEQ multiplex PCR; TCRdb's copy has only in-frame clones and lacks some. The data hold about 58,000 clones, with about nine tenths observed a single time. The sequenced material came from peripheral blood. The source is a woman aged 70-85 years with active COVID-19.

V usage is TRBV5-4 and J usage is TRBJ2-1, with TRBD1 matching 7 bases. The CDR3 contains 15 residues. With 5 bases clipped from V and 5 bases from J, the junction kept 10 bases outside the gene matches. CDR1 SGHNT and CDR2 YYREEE come from the germline V gene (reference sequence). The CDR3: CASSPDIDRDNEQFF. CDR3 coding DNA: TGTGCCAGCAGTCCTGATATTGACAGGGACAATGAGCAGTTCTTC.

The V gene is TRBV6-1, the J gene TRBJ1-4, with D uncertain. This CDR3 comprises 17 residues. Trimming cost V 1 base and J 3 bases, with 15 bases left between them. Germline assignment: CDR1 MNHNS and CDR2 SASEGT. CDR3 region: CASSEGESAGSNEKLFF. CDR3 coding DNA: TGTGCCAGCAGTGAAGGGGAGTCCGCAGGCTCTAATGAAAAACTGTTTTTT.

This sequence joins TRBV27 and TRBJ2-7; 7 nucleotides agree with TRBD1. CDR1 and CDR2 from the germline V gene are MNHEY and SMNVEV (reference sequence). V lost 5 bases, J lost 6 bases, and 10 bases stayed unmatched. CDR3 size: 14 residues. The CDR3 region is CASSPQKQGREQYF. The CDR3, as DNA: TGTGCCAGCAGTCCACAGAAACAGGGGCGCGAGCAGTACTTC.

V is TRBV6-2 or TRBV6-3 and J is TRBJ1-5, with 7 bases fitting TRBD1. The germline gives CDR1 MNHEY, CDR2 SVGEGT. This CDR3 is built from 13 residues. The ends lost 6 bases at V and 2 bases at J; junction bases unmatched: 1. The CDR3 sequence: CASSDRGNQPQHF. The CDR3, as DNA: TGTGCCAGCAGCGACAGGGGCAATCAGCCCCAGCATTTT.

The gene calls are TRBV14 and TRBJ2-7; no reliable D call. The germline gives CDR1 SGHDN, CDR2 FVKESK. The CDR3 length is 12 residues. Trimming removed 1 base from V and 8 bases from J, with 9 bases in between. The CDR3 is CASSQAGTKQYF. The CDR3 DNA reads as TGTGCCAGCAGCCAAGCGGGTACTAAGCAGTACTTC.

V and J are TRBV5-4 and TRBJ2-3, with a weak D call TRBD2 (5 bases). V was pared by 1 base and J by 1 base, with 13 bases between. The CDR3 consists of 16 residues. Germline V gene sequence: CDR1 SGHNT, CDR2 YYREEE (reference sequence). The CDR3 sequence is CASSLPSGSGTDTQYF. CDR3 coding DNA: TGTGCCAGCAGCTTGCCATCGGGTAGCGGCACAGATACGCAGTATTTT. The variable domain in full, completed from reference TRBV5-4 and TRBJ2-3, reads ETGVTQSPTHLIKTRGQQVTLRCSSQSGHNTVSWYQQALGQGPQFIFQYYREEENGRGNFPPRFSGLQFPNYSSELNVNALELDDSALYLCASSLPSGSGTDTQYFGPGTRLTVL.

The chain employs TRBV7-8 and TRBJ2-7, with D possibly being TRBD2 (7 bases). Germline V CDR1 and CDR2: SGHVS, FQNEAQ. The CDR3 spans 13 residues. Trimming stripped 7 bases from V and 6 bases from J, with 16 bases between. The CDR3 region is CASIQARGAEQYF. As DNA, the CDR3 is TGTGCCAGCATCCAAGCTCGGGGGGCCGAGCAGTACTTC.

The rearrangement joins TRBV6-6 to TRBJ2-3; D gene uncertain. Trimming removed 6 bases at V and 2 bases at J, with 6 bases between. The CDR3 runs 12 residues. The germline V gene has CDR1 MNHNY and CDR2 SVGAGI (reference sequence). The CDR3 is CASSPFTDTQYF. CDR3 DNA: TGTGCCAGCAGCCCCTTCACAGATACGCAGTATTTT.

The rearrangement links TRBV7-9 to TRBJ2-1, with 14 bases that match TRBD2. This CDR3 comprises 15 residues. CDR1 and CDR2 (germline): SEHNR, FQNEAQ (reference sequence). The V segment lost 7 bases and the J segment 8 bases; nucleotides outside the gene matches: 7. The chain's CDR3 is CASTGLAGEGDEQFF. As DNA, the CDR3 is TGTGCCAGCACGGGACTAGCGGGAGAAGGCGATGAGCAGTTCTTC.

The J gene is TRBJ2-3, the V gene TRBV2; TRBD2 aligns across 10 bases. Germline V gene sequence: CDR1 SNHLY, CDR2 FYNNEI. V lost 7 bases and J lost 0; bases outside the gene matches: 10. The CDR3 is 17 residues long. The chain's CDR3 is CASISRTSGLSTDTQYF. CDR3 sequence (DNA): TGTGCCAGCATCTCTCGGACTAGCGGTCTTAGCACAGATACGCAGTATTTT.

V usage is TRBV11-1 and J usage is TRBJ2-3; 8 bases agree with TRBD1. Germline CDR1 reads SGHAT; CDR2 reads FQDESV (reference sequence). CDR3 length: 16 residues. After removal of 5 bases from V and 3 bases from J, the junction contained 10 bases not matched to a gene. The CDR3 DNA reads TGTGCCAGCAGCCTCCGGGACAGGTGGACGACAGATACGCAGTATTTT. Protein: CASSLRDRWTTDTQYF. The complete variable domain, with remaining parts taken from reference TRBV11-1 and TRBJ2-3, reads EAEVAQSPRYKITEKSQAVAFWCDPISGHATLYWYRQILGQGPELLVQFQDESVVDDSQLPKDRFSAERLKGVDSTLKIQPAELGDSAMYLCASSLRDRWTTDTQYFGPGTRLTVL.

The J gene is TRBJ2-5, the V gene TRBV27; D unresolved. V lost 3 bases, J lost 1 base, and 6 bases lay in between. The CDR3 is 13 residues long. Germline CDR1 is MNHEY and CDR2 is SMNVEV (reference sequence). CDR3 coding DNA: TGTGCCAGCAGTTTGATGAGCCAAGAGACCCAGTACTTC. Its protein is CASSLMSQETQYF.

V usage is TRBV6-5 and J usage is TRBJ1-2; 9 bases are shared with TRBD1. Germline V gene lookup returns CDR1 MNHEY and CDR2 SVGAGI. The CDR3 runs to 12 residues. V shed 8 bases and J 7 bases; nucleotides not matched to a gene: 5. The CDR3 loop is CASGGTGSGYTF. The CDR3 coding sequence is TGTGCCAGCGGCGGGACAGGGAGTGGCTACACCTTC.

This rearrangement joins TRBV19 to TRBJ2-1; 12 positions agree with TRBD2. With V trimmed by 5 bases and J by 0 bases, 8 bases remained unmatched. CDR1 is LNHDA, CDR2 SQIVND, per germline (reference sequence). This CDR3 region has 18 residues. In DNA, the CDR3 is TGTGCCAGTAGTCAGACTAGCGGGGGATCAATCTCCTACAATGAGCAGTTCTTC. This sequence encodes CASSQTSGGSISYNEQFF.

This clone came up a few times. The chain carries TRBV4-1 and TRBJ2-7, with D perhaps TRBD2 (5 bases). Germline CDR1 is MGHRA and CDR2 is YSYEKL. V shed 0 bases and J shed 3 bases, with 9 bases lying between them. This CDR3 spans 14 amino acids. This CDR3 reads CASSQDLEVYEQYF. The CDR3 DNA sequence: TGCGCCAGCAGCCAAGATCTGGAGGTCTACGAGCAGTACTTC.

The chain recombines TRBV4-2 with TRBJ2-2; tentatively, D is TRBD2 (6 bases). The CDR3 runs to 18 residues. Trimming pared 0 bases from V and 1 base from J, leaving 15 bases between. The germline CDR1 and CDR2 sequences are LGHNA and YNFKEQ. The CDR3 bases are TGTGCCAGCAGCCAAGAGTATGATGGGGGAGGGAACACCGGGGAGCTGTTTTTT. Translation: CASSQEYDGGGNTGELFF.

The chain carries TRBV9 and TRBJ1-2; D uncertain. Germline V gene lookup returns CDR1 SGDLS and CDR2 YYNGEE. The CDR3 has 16 amino acids. V lost 3 bases to trimming and J lost 3 bases, with 18 bases between them. The CDR3 region has the DNA TGTGCCAGCAGCGCCTCTATACACGGGAGGGACTATGGCTACACCTTC. This sequence encodes CASSASIHGRDYGYTF.